This T cell receptor (beta chain) originates from a study of immune cell composition in non-small cell lung cancer. Study summary: Histologic subtype was mainly adenocarcinoma or squamous cell carcinoma. Study-wide results and caveats: Overall clonality, unlike maximal tumour-associated clone frequency, did not predict TIL reactivity. Clones >0.5% enriched in tumour were rarer in adenocarcinoma (about 33%) than squamous (75%). No significant correlation existed between pack-years smoked and tumour clonality.

Sequencing was performed with immunoSEQ multiplex PCR; in TCRdb, only in-frame clones are kept and a portion is missing. The data show 1,700 or so clones, about four fifths seen once. This CDR3 is 13 amino acids long. The V and J ends lost 5 bases and 7 bases, in that order; junction bases with no gene match: 4. Germline CDR1 is MNHEY and CDR2 is SMNVEV (reference sequence). For this clone: Its antigen is undetermined.

The sequence was obtained from a human donor with non-small cell lung cancer. The specimen was lung tumor tissue. The chain links TRBV27 to TRBJ1-2, with TRBD1 identical over 10 bases. The CDR3 loop is CASSVGTGAGYTF. The CDR3 bases are TGTGCCAGCAGTGTCGGGACAGGGGCTGGCTACACCTTC.